The 21 T cell receptor beta chains below come from one sample, sequenced in a study of T cell responses to AZD1222 COVID-19 vaccine. TCRdb's table, derived via immunoSEQ multiplex PCR, lists solely in-frame clones and lacks some. The sample has around 100,000 clones, roughly nine tenths seen once. The material was peripheral blood, obtained on day 0 of AZD1222 vaccination. Source of these receptors: an adult in good health.

The rearrangement uses TRBV3-1 (or the pseudogene TRBV3-2) and TRBJ2-2; D gene ambiguous. Germline loops: CDR1 LGHDT, CDR2 YNNKEL (reference sequence). CDR3 size: 13 residues. Trimming left V 0 bases short and J 6 bases short, with 5 bases between. CDR3 DNA: TGTGCCAGCAGCCAAGATGTCGCCGGGGAGCTGTTTTTT. It codes for CASSQDVAGELFF.

V usage is TRBV7-2 and J usage is TRBJ1-1; D remains ambiguous. V lost 4 bases and J 5 bases, leaving 14 bases between the germline ends. The CDR3 loop spans 14 amino acids. Germline V lookup: CDR1 SGHTA, CDR2 FQGNSA. CDR3 loop: CASSSYPTGTEAFF. In nucleotides, the CDR3 is TGTGCCAGCAGCTCTTATCCGACGGGGACTGAAGCTTTCTTT.

The chain carries TRBV30 and TRBJ1-6; 10 bases fit TRBD1. Unmatched junction bases numbered 5, after V lost 1 base and J lost 8 bases. CDR1 and CDR2 (germline): GTSNPN, SVGIG (reference sequence). This CDR3 contains 15 residues. Here the CDR3 DNA reads TGTGCCTGGAGTGACGTCGGGACAGGGGATTCACCCCTCCACTTT. Protein sequence: CAWSDVGTGDSPLHF.

The V call is TRBV30, the J call TRBJ1-1; D perhaps matches TRBD1 (5 bases). V lost 5 bases and J 2 bases, leaving 15 bases between the germline ends. Germline CDR1 GTSNPN, CDR2 SVGIG (reference sequence). This CDR3 contains 14 residues. The DNA of the CDR3 is TGTGCCTGGGTGGGGGTATGGGGAAACACTGAAGCTTTCTTT. Its protein is CAWVGVWGNTEAFF.

The sample holds a few counts of this clone. The J gene is TRBJ2-2, the V gene TRBV19; D is tentatively TRBD1 or TRBD2 (7 bases each). With 3 bases removed from V and 1 base from J, the gap between germline ends came to 9 bases. The CDR3 runs to 15 residues. CDR1 and CDR2 from the germline V gene are LNHDA and SQIVND (reference sequence). This CDR3 reads CASSIRGGNTGELFF. The CDR3 DNA is TGTGCCAGTAGTATCAGGGGGGGGAACACCGGGGAGCTGTTTTTT.

The chain links TRBV12-3 or TRBV12-4 to TRBJ1-3; D remains ambiguous. The CDR3 contains 13 residues. The germline V and J ends were trimmed by 2 bases and 4 bases, with 6 bases remaining between them. The CDR3 region has the DNA TGTGCCAGCAGTTTAAACAACGGAAACACCATATATTTT. Translating it yields CASSLNNGNTIYF.

The V gene is TRBV28, the J gene TRBJ2-7; no clear D gene. CDR3 length equals 12 residues. With 2 bases removed from V and 8 bases from J, the gap between germline ends came to 10 bases. Germline V gives CDR1 MDHEN, CDR2 SYDVKM. The CDR3 loop reads CASSLKPTQQYF. The CDR3 DNA is TGTGCCAGCAGTTTAAAACCTACCCAGCAGTACTTC.

The rearrangement uses TRBV6-4 and TRBJ2-5; TRBD1 aligns across 7 bases. Germline V gives CDR1 MRHNA, CDR2 SNTAGT. V shed 3 bases, J shed 3 bases, and the junction held 10 bases outside the gene matches. CDR3 length: 16 residues. The DNA of the CDR3 is TGTGCCAGCAGTGAGGACAGGAGAAGGCGAAAAGAGACCCAGTACTTC. Translation gives CASSEDRRRRKETQYF.

V and J are TRBV4-1 and TRBJ1-1; no definite D call. With 0 bases removed from V and 4 bases from J, the gap between germline ends came to 15 bases. Germline values: CDR1 MGHRA, CDR2 YSYEKL. This CDR3 is 16 amino acids long. DNA of the CDR3: TGCGCCAGCAGCCAAGATCGGATAAGGAGACGCACTGAAGCTTTCTTT. Its protein is CASSQDRIRRRTEAFF.

The chain has TRBV19 and TRBJ1-5, with 7 positions matching TRBD1. The germline V gene encodes CDR1 LNHDA and CDR2 SQIVND (reference sequence). CDR3 length equals 15 residues. V was clipped by 3 bases and J by 2 bases; unmatched bases: 4. CDR3 loop: CASSINRGGNQPQHF. DNA for the CDR3: TGTGCCAGTAGTATCAACAGGGGAGGCAATCAGCCCCAGCATTTT. Full variable domain (remainder filled in from reference TRBV19 and TRBJ1-5): DGGITQSPKYLFRKEGQNVTLSCEQNLNHDAMYWYRQDPGQGLRLIYYSQIVNDFQKGDIAEGYSVSREKKESFPLTVTSAQKNPTAFYLCASSINRGGNQPQHFGDGTRLSIL.

J is TRBJ1-1 and V is TRBV12-3 or TRBV12-4, with 8 bases identical to TRBD1. There are 13 residues in the CDR3. Losses at the gene ends were 6 bases for V and 4 bases for J; bases not matched to a gene: 4. The CDR3 DNA is TGTGCCAGCAGCAGGACAGGGTTCACTGAAGCTTTCTTT. As protein: CASSRTGFTEAFF.

V is TRBV2 and J is TRBJ1-1; D not certain. The CDR3 covers 14 residues. From germline, CDR1 is SNHLY and CDR2 FYNNEI. The V and J ends lost 4 bases and 0 bases respectively, with 9 bases between them. CDR3 in amino acids: CASSVKFLNTEAFF. The CDR3 DNA sequence: TGTGCCAGCAGTGTTAAGTTTTTGAACACTGAAGCTTTCTTT.

The sample holds a few counts of this clone. The rearrangement links TRBV7-9 to TRBJ2-7, with TRBD1 identical over 8 bases. The germline CDR1 and CDR2 sequences are SEHNR and FQNEAQ (reference sequence). Germline trimming cut 5 bases from V and 2 bases from J; bases unmatched to any gene: 11. The CDR3 runs 16 residues. The CDR3 coding sequence is TGTGCCAGCAGCCGCAATCGCCTCAGGGGGCCCTACGAGCAGTACTTC. Its translation is CASSRNRLRGPYEQYF. Combining the CDR3 with reference TRBV7-9 and TRBJ2-7 gives the whole variable domain DTGVSQNPRHKITKRGQNVTFRCDPISEHNRLYWYRQTLGQGPEFLTYFQNEAQLEKSRLLSDRFSAERPKGSFSTLEIQRTEQGDSAMYLCASSRNRLRGPYEQYFGPGTRLTVT.

This chain joins TRBV13 and TRBJ2-5, with D possibly TRBD1 on 5 matching bases. Looked up from germline, CDR1 is PRHDT and CDR2 is FYEKMQ (reference sequence). The ends were cut back, 0 bases at V and 3 bases at J, with 8 bases in the middle. The CDR3 loop spans 14 amino acids. The CDR3 loop reads CASSLGSREETQYF. The DNA of the CDR3 is TGTGCCAGCAGCTTAGGGTCCAGGGAAGAGACCCAGTACTTC.

In this sample, this clone turned up once. For the CDR3, the DNA is TGTGCCAGTAGTATCACCGACGGGGGGAACACTGAAGCTTTCTTT. It codes for CASSITDGGNTEAFF. The chain uses TRBV19 and TRBJ1-1, with D possibly matching TRBD1 (5 bases). This CDR3 region has 15 residues. In germline, CDR1 is LNHDA, CDR2 SQIVND (reference sequence). V was shortened by 3 bases and J by 1 base, with 12 bases between the two germline ends.

This chain connects TRBV5-4 to TRBJ1-2; D call uncertain. With 4 bases removed from V and 4 bases from J, the gap between germline ends came to 11 bases. Germline V gives CDR1 SGHNT, CDR2 YYREEE (reference sequence). This CDR3 spans 13 amino acids. This CDR3 reads CASSIGPIYGYTF. The CDR3 region has the DNA TGTGCCAGCAGCATAGGACCAATCTATGGCTACACCTTC.

The chain uses TRBV4-1 and TRBJ1-1; D remains unclear. V lost 0 bases and J 0 bases, leaving 8 bases between the germline ends. This CDR3 region has 15 residues. CDR1 and CDR2 from the germline V gene are MGHRA and YSYEKL. As DNA, the CDR3 is TGCGCCAGCAGCCAAGATACAGTCATGAACACTGAAGCTTTCTTT. Its translation: CASSQDTVMNTEAFF.

The chain joins TRBV3-1 (or the pseudogene TRBV3-2) to TRBJ1-5, with a weak D call TRBD1 (6 bases). Trimming took 2 bases from V and 4 from J, leaving 12 bases between them. The germline CDR1 and CDR2 sequences are LGHDT and YNNKEL (reference sequence). The length of the CDR3 is 15 residues. The CDR3 DNA follows: TGTGCCAGCAGCCAATATTTGGGGGCGAATCAGCCCCAGCATTTT. It codes for CASSQYLGANQPQHF.

DNA for the CDR3: TGCAGTGCTAGTGGGGTCAACGAGCAGTACTTC. It codes for CSASGVNEQYF. The chain recombines TRBV20-1 with TRBJ2-7; no clear D. The ends were cut back, 3 bases at V and 5 bases at J, with 8 bases in the middle. The germline V gene has CDR1 DFQATT and CDR2 SNEGSKA (reference sequence). This CDR3 has 11 amino acids.

This chain connects TRBV12-3 or TRBV12-4 to TRBJ2-5; D gene unclear. The CDR3 covers 13 residues. V dropped 6 bases and J dropped 0 bases, with 8 bases sitting between them. The CDR3 DNA follows: TGTGCCAGCAGCAGCGCAGACCAAGAGACCCAGTACTTC. Its translation: CASSSADQETQYF.

The V and J genes are TRBV2 and TRBJ1-2; TRBD1 might be the D (6 bases). The V and J ends lost 7 bases and 8 bases respectively, with 17 bases between them. The CDR3 runs 13 residues. Germline V gene lookup returns CDR1 SNHLY and CDR2 FYNNEI. CDR3 sequence: CASTEGGGTGYTF. As DNA, the CDR3 is TGTGCCAGCACGGAAGGGGGGGGAACAGGCTACACCTTC.